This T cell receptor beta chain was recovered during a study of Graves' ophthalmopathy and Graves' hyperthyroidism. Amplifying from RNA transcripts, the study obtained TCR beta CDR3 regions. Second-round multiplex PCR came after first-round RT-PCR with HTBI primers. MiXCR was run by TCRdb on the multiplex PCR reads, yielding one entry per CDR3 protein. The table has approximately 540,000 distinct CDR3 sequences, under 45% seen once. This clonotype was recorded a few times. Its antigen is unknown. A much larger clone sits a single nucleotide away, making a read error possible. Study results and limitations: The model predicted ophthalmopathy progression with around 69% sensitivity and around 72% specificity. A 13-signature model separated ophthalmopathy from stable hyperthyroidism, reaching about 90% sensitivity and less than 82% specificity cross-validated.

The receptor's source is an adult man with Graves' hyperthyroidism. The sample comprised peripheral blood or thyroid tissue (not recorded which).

CDR3 in amino acids: CASSMGVGRTYEQYF. The CDR3 bases are TGTGCCAGTAGTATGGGGGTCGGCAGAACCTACGAGCAGTACTTC. This rearrangement joins TRBV19 to TRBJ2-7; tentatively, D is TRBD1 or TRBD2 (5 bases each). The V gene's germline CDR1 is LNHDA and CDR2 SQIVND (reference sequence). The V end lost 3 bases, the J end lost 2 bases, and 14 bases lay between the germline ends. This CDR3 comprises 15 residues.